The 16 T cell receptor beta chains in this list originate from one sample, sequenced in a study of shared clonotypes between healthy human individuals. Produced via immunoSEQ multiplex PCR; TCRdb's table is partial and in-frame only. Altogether around 1 million clones are present, approximately 80% being singletons, with the ten largest covering about 1.5%. The material sequenced was memory CD4+ T cells sorted from blood. The subset denotes: CD45RA-negative fraction. These receptors all stem from a man between 18 and 29 years old in good health.

The chain combines TRBV27 with TRBJ2-1; unclear D gene. Trimming cost V 2 bases and J 4 bases, with 6 bases left between them. The CDR3 has 13 amino acids. CDR1 MNHEY and CDR2 SMNVEV come from the germline V gene (reference sequence). The CDR3 DNA sequence: TGTGCCAGCAGTTTAGACACATACAATGAGCAGTTCTTC. Residues: CASSLDTYNEQFF.

This clone came up a few times. The V and J genes are TRBV19 and TRBJ2-5; tentative D call: TRBD2 (5 bases). With 5 bases removed from V and 2 bases from J, the gap between germline ends came to 12 bases. The CDR3 has 14 residues. CDR1 LNHDA and CDR2 SQIVND come from the germline V gene (reference sequence). The CDR3 DNA reads TGTGCCAGTAGTTCCCGGGGTTTTCAAGAGACCCAGTACTTC. Amino acids: CASSSRGFQETQYF.

This clone has only a few counts. This sequence joins TRBV27 and TRBJ2-1, with 7 bases matching TRBD2. The germline gives CDR1 MNHEY, CDR2 SMNVEV (reference sequence). V was clipped by 8 bases and J by 10 bases; unmatched bases: 11. The CDR3 is 13 residues long. The CDR3 bases are TGTGCCAGCTACGGGCGGGGGAGTCGGGAGCAGTTCTTC. Translating gives CASYGRGSREQFF.

The genes are TRBV14 and TRBJ2-5, with D perhaps given as TRBD1 or TRBD2 (5 bases each). This CDR3 has 15 residues. With 1 base removed from V and 5 bases from J, the gap between germline ends came to 14 bases. CDR1 is SGHDN, CDR2 FVKESK, per germline. The CDR3 coding sequence is TGTGCCAGCAGCCAAGGGAGGCAGGGTTGGGAGACCCAGTACTTC. Protein: CASSQGRQGWETQYF.

The V and J genes are TRBV19 and TRBJ1-5, with 8 bases identical to TRBD1. Germline assignment: CDR1 LNHDA and CDR2 SQIVND (reference sequence). The CDR3 has 15 residues. V dropped 6 bases and J dropped 5; count of bases not matched to a gene: 9. CDR3 in amino acids: CASRPTGQEHQPQHF. The CDR3 bases are TGTGCCAGTAGACCAACGGGACAGGAGCATCAGCCCCAGCATTTT.

This clone was found once. Other DNA sequences in this specimen translate into the identical CDR3. The chain joins TRBV18 to TRBJ1-1; D uncertain. CDR3 length: 12 amino acids. The germline V and J ends were trimmed by 2 bases and 5 bases, with 6 bases remaining between them. CDR1 KGHSH and CDR2 LQKENI come from the germline V gene. In DNA form, the CDR3 reads TGTGCCAGCTCACCATGGGGAACTGAAGCTTTCTTT. It is translated as CASSPWGTEAFF.

J is TRBJ1-1 and V is TRBV9; no clear D gene. The CDR3 has 14 residues. The V gene lost 3 bases and the J gene lost 5 bases, with 14 bases spanning the gap. Germline loops: CDR1 SGDLS, CDR2 YYNGEE. DNA of the CDR3: TGTGCCAGCAGCGCCGGGGTGGGTCGGACTGAAGCTTTCTTT. It codes for CASSAGVGRTEAFF.

This clone came up once. This sequence joins TRBV18 and TRBJ2-6; 8 bases are shared with TRBD2. CDR3 length equals 18 residues. Germline-derived CDR1 and CDR2 are KGHSH and LQKENI. V gave up 0 bases and J gave up 0 bases; unmatched junction bases: 4. This CDR3 reads CASSPPAGGVSGANVLTF. The DNA of the CDR3 is TGTGCCAGCTCACCACCCGCGGGAGGAGTCTCTGGGGCCAACGTCCTGACTTTC.

The chain uses TRBV5-8 and TRBJ1-5, with 9 positions matching TRBD1. Looked up from germline, CDR1 is SGHTS and CDR2 is YDEGEE. The CDR3 extends over 14 amino acids. V dropped 4 bases and J dropped 11; count of bases not matched to a gene: 10. This CDR3 reads CASSGGQGLGSQHF. DNA of the CDR3: TGTGCCAGCAGCGGGGGACAGGGTTTGGGGTCCCAGCATTTT. Together with reference TRBV5-8 and TRBJ1-5, the CDR3 gives the full variable domain: EAGVTQSPTHLIKTRGQQATLRCSPISGHTSVYWYQQALGLGLQFLLWYDEGEERNRGNFPPRFSGRQFPNYSSELNVNALELEDSALYLCASSGGQGLGSQHFGDGTRLSIL.

The rearrangement uses TRBV5-4 and TRBJ2-7; a possible D gene is TRBD1 (6 bases). Trimming pared 0 bases from V and 6 bases from J, leaving 10 bases between. The CDR3 is 13 residues long. Germline loops: CDR1 SGHNT, CDR2 YYREEE (reference sequence). The CDR3 protein is CASSLEGQSEQYF. The CDR3 nucleotides read TGTGCCAGCAGCTTGGAAGGACAGTCCGAGCAGTACTTC.

As concerns this clone: Other nucleotide sequences in the sample specify the same CDR3. This chain uses TRBV4-1 with TRBJ1-2; D perhaps matches TRBD1 (6 bases). This CDR3 has 15 residues. Germline CDR1 MGHRA, CDR2 YSYEKL. The ends were cut back, 0 bases at V and 2 bases at J, with 10 bases in the middle. The chain's CDR3 is CASSQETGTNYGYTF. CDR3 coding DNA: TGCGCCAGCAGCCAAGAAACAGGGACGAACTATGGCTACACCTTC.

V and J are TRBV28 and TRBJ2-3; a possible D gene is TRBD1 (5 bases). The CDR3 is made up of 16 amino acids. CDR1 is MDHEN, CDR2 SYDVKM, per germline. Trimming pared 2 bases from V and 0 bases from J, leaving 12 bases between. The CDR3 DNA reads TGTGCCAGCAGTTTAGCAGGGCCGTCGAGCACAGATACGCAGTATTTT. The encoded protein is CASSLAGPSSTDTQYF.

The chain links TRBV27 to TRBJ2-7; D unresolved. V lost 3 bases and J lost 6, with 12 bases in between. The CDR3 loop spans 13 amino acids. CDR1 and CDR2 (germline): MNHEY, SMNVEV (reference sequence). The CDR3 nucleotides read TGTGCCAGCAGTTTGGGTCAGGACGGCGAGCAGTACTTC. It encodes CASSLGQDGEQYF.

This clone has just a few counts. The chain employs TRBV10-1 and TRBJ1-1, with D unresolved. Germline V lookup: CDR1 WNHNN, CDR2 SYGVQD (reference sequence). V dropped 6 bases and J dropped 1 base, with 9 bases sitting between them. The CDR3 runs to 13 residues. The CDR3 protein is CASSREPNTEAFF. The CDR3 region has the DNA TGCGCCAGCAGCCGGGAGCCGAACACTGAAGCTTTCTTT.

Here the CDR3 DNA reads TGTGCCAGCAGTAGTTCTCCCAAGGATGGTCAGCCCCAGCATTTT. The encoded protein is CASSSSPKDGQPQHF. The gene calls are TRBV6-5 and TRBJ1-5; no firm D call. Trimming shortened V by 5 bases and J by 6 bases, and 17 bases separated the two germline ends. CDR1 is MNHEY and CDR2 is SVGAGI in the germline V gene. The CDR3 is 15 amino acids.

This sequence joins TRBV15 and TRBJ2-2, with D unresolved. CDR1 is LNHNV and CDR2 is YYDKDF in the germline V gene (reference sequence). With 0 bases removed from V and 6 bases from J, the gap between germline ends came to 11 bases. CDR3 length: 15 amino acids. The CDR3 bases are TGTGCCACCAGCAGAGAACTGATAGGGTCCGGGGAGCTGTTTTTT. This sequence encodes CATSRELIGSGELFF. Complete variable domain (other parts from reference TRBV15 and TRBJ2-2): DAMVIQNPRYQVTQFGKPVTLSCSQTLNHNVMYWYQQKSSQAPKLLFHYYDKDFNNEADTPDNFQSRRPNTSFCFLDIRSPGLGDTAMYLCATSRELIGSGELFFGEGSRLTVL.